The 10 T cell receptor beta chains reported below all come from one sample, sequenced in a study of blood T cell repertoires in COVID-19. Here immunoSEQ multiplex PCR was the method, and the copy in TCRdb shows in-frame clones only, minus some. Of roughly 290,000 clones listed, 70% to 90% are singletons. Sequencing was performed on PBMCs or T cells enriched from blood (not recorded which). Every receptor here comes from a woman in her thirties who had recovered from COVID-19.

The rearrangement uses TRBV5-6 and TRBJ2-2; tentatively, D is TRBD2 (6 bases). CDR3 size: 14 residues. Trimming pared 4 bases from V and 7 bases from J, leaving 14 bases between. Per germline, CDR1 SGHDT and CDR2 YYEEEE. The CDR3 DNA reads TGTGCCAGCAGCCCCGGTGGCGGGATCGGGGAGCTGTTTTTT. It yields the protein CASSPGGGIGELFF.

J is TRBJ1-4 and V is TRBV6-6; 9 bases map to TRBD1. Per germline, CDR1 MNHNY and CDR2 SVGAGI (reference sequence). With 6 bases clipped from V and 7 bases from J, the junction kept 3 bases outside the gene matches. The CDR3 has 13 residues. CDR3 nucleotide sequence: TGTGCCAGCAGACAGGGGGCGCTTGAAAAACTGTTTTTT. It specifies CASRQGALEKLFF.

Here the CDR3 reads CASSLTAGRSEQFF. The DNA for the CDR3 is TGTGCCAGCAGCCTCACTGCAGGGCGTAGTGAGCAGTTCTTC. The chain has TRBV5-4 and TRBJ2-1, with a possible D match to TRBD1 (5 bases). With 4 bases removed from V and 9 bases from J, the gap between germline ends came to 17 bases. Germline V gene sequence: CDR1 SGHNT, CDR2 YYREEE (reference sequence). This CDR3 is built from 14 residues.

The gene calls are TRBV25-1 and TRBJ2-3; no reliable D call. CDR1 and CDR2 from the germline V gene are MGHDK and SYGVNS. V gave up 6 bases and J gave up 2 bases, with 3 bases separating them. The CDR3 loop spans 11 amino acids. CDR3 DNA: TGTGCCAGCAGCCTCACAGATACGCAGTATTTT. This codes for CASSLTDTQYF.

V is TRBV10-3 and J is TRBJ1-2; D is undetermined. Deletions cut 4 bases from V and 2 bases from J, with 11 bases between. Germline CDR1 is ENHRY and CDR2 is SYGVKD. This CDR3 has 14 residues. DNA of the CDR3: TGTGCCATCAGTGTTCGAGAGCCCAACTATGGCTACACCTTC. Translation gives CAISVREPNYGYTF.

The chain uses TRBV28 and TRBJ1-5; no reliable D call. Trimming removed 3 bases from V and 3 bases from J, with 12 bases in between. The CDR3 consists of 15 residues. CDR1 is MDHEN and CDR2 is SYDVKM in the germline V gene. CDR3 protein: CASSLREYDNQPQHF. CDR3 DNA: TGTGCCAGCAGTTTGAGGGAATATGACAATCAGCCCCAGCATTTT.

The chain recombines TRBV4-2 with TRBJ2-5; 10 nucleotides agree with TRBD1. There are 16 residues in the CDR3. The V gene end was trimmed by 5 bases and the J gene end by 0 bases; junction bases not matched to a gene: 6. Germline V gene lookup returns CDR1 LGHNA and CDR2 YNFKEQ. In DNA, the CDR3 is TGTGCCAGCAGCGGAGCGGACAGGGGGTACCAAGAGACCCAGTACTTC. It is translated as CASSGADRGYQETQYF.

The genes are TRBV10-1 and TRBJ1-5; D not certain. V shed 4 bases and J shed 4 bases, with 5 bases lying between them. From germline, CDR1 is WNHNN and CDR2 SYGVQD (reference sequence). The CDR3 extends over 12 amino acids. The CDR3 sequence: CASSGGNQPQHF. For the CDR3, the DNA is TGCGCCAGCAGTGGAGGGAATCAGCCCCAGCATTTT.

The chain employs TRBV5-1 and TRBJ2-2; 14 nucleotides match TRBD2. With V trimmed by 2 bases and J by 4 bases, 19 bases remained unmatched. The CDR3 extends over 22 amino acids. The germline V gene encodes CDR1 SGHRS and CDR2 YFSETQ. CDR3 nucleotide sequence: TGCGCCAGCAGCTTAGCCGCCTGGCGGACTAGCGGGAGGCCCCGGGGCACCGGGGAGCTGTTTTTT. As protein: CASSLAAWRTSGRPRGTGELFF.

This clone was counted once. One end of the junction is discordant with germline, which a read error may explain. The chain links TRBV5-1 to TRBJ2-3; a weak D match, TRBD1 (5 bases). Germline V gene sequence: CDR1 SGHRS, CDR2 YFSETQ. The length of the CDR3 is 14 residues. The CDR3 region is CASQHSRDTDAQYF. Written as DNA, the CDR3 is TGCGCCAGCCAACATTCCAGGGATACAGATGCGCAGTATTTT. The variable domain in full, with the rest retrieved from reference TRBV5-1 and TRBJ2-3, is KAGVTQTPRYLIKTRGQQVTLSCSPISGHRSVSWYQQTPGQGLQFLFEYFSETQRNKGNFPGRFSGRQFSNSRSEMNVSTLELGDSALYLCASQHSRDTDAQYFGPGTRLTVL.